This TCR beta chain stems from a study of T cell responses to AZD1222 COVID-19 vaccine (dated by TCRdb to 2020 to 2022). Concerning the study at large: AZD1222 recipients with second doses at about 4 weeks or about 12 weeks were pooled, because spike-specific TCR depth and breadth did not differ between schedules. A total of more than 230 trial participants underwent TCR sequencing, of whom about 210 had received two doses of AZD1222 and 26 had received two doses of the MenACWY control vaccine. Trial participants were enrolled by age into 18-55, 56-69 and 70-plus year subgroups, with around 150, 28 and 57 TCR-sequenced participants respectively.

CDR1 and CDR2, per the germline V gene (reference sequence), are SGHNT and YYREEE. From the cysteine through the phenylalanine, the CDR3 covers 16 amino acids. The DNA shown is the 48-base CDR3, in frame from base 1. From V the trimming removes 4 bases and from J it removes 7 bases, while the gene matches leave 13 bases of the junction unaccounted for. The CDR3 regions of human TCRbeta chains were analyzed by immunosequencing. Per the source publication's procedure: TCRs in the repertoires were matched against a reference library of SARS-CoV-2-specific TCRs that had been generated with the MIRA antigen-specificity platform. Breadth was defined as the fraction of unique TCRs that were SARS-CoV-2-associated. Depth was defined as the fraction of total T cells that were SARS-CoV-2-associated. Using the MIRA data, every spike-specific TCR was mapped to the spike region that the TCR reacted to and assigned to either a CD4 or a CD8 class. Log10-transformed breadth and depth values were compared by one-way ANOVA with Sidak's multiple comparisons tests. TCRdb obtained this table from immuneACCESS and retained in-frame rearrangements with V and J assigned. These tables miss some clones; where compared with another copy, unresolved V genes account for less than half of the shortfall, and the remainder is unexplained. V, J and clone size are those of that table, while D and trimming were read from the DNA. The sample records about 180,000 clones, 85% to 90% of which are singletons. 6% to 8% of the sample belongs to the ten largest clones.

On this clone itself: There is no known antigen for this receptor. Qualities for individual bases were not recorded, and no much larger clone is one base off.

The time point label, as the study defines it: baseline before first vaccination. The vaccinee samples were drawn from two UK trials, COV001 and COV002, one of which was a single-blind randomized controlled phase 2/3 trial testing AZD1222 (ChAdOx1 nCoV-19) in healthy adults. Trial participant PBMC samples were collected at day 0 and day 28 after the second dose for TCRbeta chain sequencing. What the study reported, not specific to this receptor: Conclusions about previously exposed vaccinees are limited, since just six AZD1222 recipients were seropositive for SARS-CoV-2 at baseline. Participants were mostly white British and included more females than males, and it was suggested by the authors that clonal diversity may have been underestimated. The 56-69-year group was small, and its depth increase did not reach significance, likely because of low power. The vaccine-associated CD4 TCRs covered the entire spike protein, and the dominant responses fell in regions 160-218 and 743-854. Because no samples from the day 14 peak response were available, repertoires could be characterized only after the peak T cell response. Epitopes outside the regions mutated in the B.1.351 and B.1.1.7 variants were reportedly recognized by nearly half of the unique spike-specific TCRs. After two AZD1222 doses, both the breadth and the depth of spike-specific TCRs were significantly higher than at day 0 and than in MenACWY recipients.

The sequence came from an adult in good health. Sequenced material: peripheral blood, taken on day 0 of AZD1222 vaccination. The chain joins TRBV5-4 to TRBJ2-1, and 8 junction bases match TRBD2. The CDR3 is CASSPRYGGARNEQFF. The DNA sequence reads TGTGCCAGCAGCCCTCGTTACGGGGGGGCGAGGAATGAGCAGTTCTTC.